The clone carrying this TCR beta chain appeared many times. What it recognizes is unknown. This CDR3 is 13 amino acids long. The V gene's germline CDR1 is SGHVS and CDR2 FQNEAQ. V lost 0 bases to trimming and J lost 3 bases, with 6 bases between them. This sample stems from a study of post-analysis software for immune sequencing data. Broader study findings: Relative to controls, patients had a few TRBV segments at higher frequency, with TRBV5-6, TRBV5-1 and TRBV20-1 among these.

The authors incorporated unique molecular identifiers into the TCR beta cDNA libraries. In TCRdb, the PCR reads were re-called with MiXCR into one record per CDR3 protein. The sample yields 250,000 to 300,000 distinct CDR3 sequences, around 34% seen once. The origin of this receptor is a girl under 18 with multiple sclerosis. The chain links TRBV7-8 to TRBJ2-7; D gene uncertain. Sequences were obtained from blood. The CDR3 spells CASSLASHYEQYF. CDR3 coding DNA: TGTGCCAGCAGCTTAGCTTCCCACTACGAGCAGTACTTC.